What follows are 3 T cell receptor beta chains derived from one specimen sequenced in a study of T cell repertoires in cytomegalovirus infection. TCRdb used MiXCR to reprocess the reads, holding one entry per CDR3 protein. The sample contains a few hundred thousand distinct CDR3 sequences, approximately 15% of which appear only once. Sequencing used PBMCs. Every receptor here comes from a human donor in good health (CMV status not recorded). Some clones in this sample may be carry-over from other donors' samples.

There are many counts of this clonotype. The chain combines TRBV20-1 with TRBJ2-5; D is uncertain. This CDR3 spans 14 amino acids. The germline V and J ends were trimmed by 1 base and 5 bases, with 14 bases remaining between them. The germline V gene has CDR1 DFQATT and CDR2 SNEGSKA (reference sequence). The CDR3 DNA reads TGCAGTGCTAGAGGGGCGACGGCCGGGGAGACCCAGTACTTC. Translation: CSARGATAGETQYF.

In this sample, this clonotype turned up once. V and J are TRBV29-1 and TRBJ2-1; possibly TRBD2 for D (7 bases). CDR3 length equals 14 residues. Trimming removed 1 base at V and 12 bases at J, with 19 bases between. Germline V gene data show CDR1 as SQVTM and CDR2 as ANQGSEA. This CDR3 reads CSVEGIGVGGVQFF. Here the CDR3 DNA reads TGCAGCGTTGAAGGGATCGGAGTAGGGGGGGTGCAGTTCTTC.

The chain couples TRBV7-4 to TRBJ1-4, with D uncertain. There are 15 residues in the CDR3. The ends were cut back, 5 bases at V and 3 bases at J, with 13 bases in the middle. Germline V CDR1 and CDR2: SGHVT, SQSDAQ. Written as DNA, the CDR3 is TGTGCCAGCAGCCCCATAGCCCCGGCTAATGAAAAACTGTTTTTT. Its translation: CASSPIAPANEKLFF. The variable domain in full, with the rest retrieved from reference TRBV7-4 and TRBJ1-4, is GAGVSQSPRYKVAKRGRDVALRCDSISGHVTLYWYRQTLGQGSEVLTYSQSDAQRDKSGRPSGRFSAERPERSVSTLKIQRTEQGDSAVYLCASSPIAPANEKLFFGSGTQLSVL.